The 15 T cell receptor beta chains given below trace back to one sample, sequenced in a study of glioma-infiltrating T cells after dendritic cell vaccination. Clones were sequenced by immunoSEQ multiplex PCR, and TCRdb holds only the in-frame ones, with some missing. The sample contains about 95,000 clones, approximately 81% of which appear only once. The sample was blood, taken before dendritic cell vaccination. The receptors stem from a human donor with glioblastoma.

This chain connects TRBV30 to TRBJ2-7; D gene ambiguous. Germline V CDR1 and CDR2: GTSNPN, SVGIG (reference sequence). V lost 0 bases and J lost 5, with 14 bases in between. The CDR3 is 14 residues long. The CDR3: CAWSVLAGFDEQYF. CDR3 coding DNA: TGTGCCTGGAGTGTACTGGCAGGTTTCGACGAGCAGTACTTC.

CDR3 sequence: CASRQIIGEKLFF. The DNA of the CDR3 is TGTGCCAGCAGACAGATAATTGGAGAAAAACTGTTTTTT. The rearrangement uses TRBV27 and TRBJ1-4; D is uncertain. The CDR3 contains 13 residues. V was clipped by 6 bases and J by 8 bases, with 13 bases between them. Looked up from germline, CDR1 is MNHEY and CDR2 is SMNVEV (reference sequence).

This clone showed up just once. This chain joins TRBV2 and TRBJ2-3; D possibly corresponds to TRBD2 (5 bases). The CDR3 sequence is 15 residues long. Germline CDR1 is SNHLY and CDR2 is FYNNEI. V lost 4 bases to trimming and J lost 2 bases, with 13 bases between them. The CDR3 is CASSVLVPITDTQYF. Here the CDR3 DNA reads TGTGCCAGCAGTGTACTAGTACCCATCACAGATACGCAGTATTTT. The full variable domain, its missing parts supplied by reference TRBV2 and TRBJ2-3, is EPEVTQTPSHQVTQMGQEVILRCVPISNHLYFYWYRQILGQKVEFLVSFYNNEISEKSEIFDDQFSVERPDGSNFTLKIRSTKLEDSAMYFCASSVLVPITDTQYFGPGTRLTVL.

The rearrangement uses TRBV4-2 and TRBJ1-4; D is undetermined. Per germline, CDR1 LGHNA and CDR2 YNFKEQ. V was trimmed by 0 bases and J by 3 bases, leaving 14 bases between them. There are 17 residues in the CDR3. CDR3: CASSQEPLGEANEKLFF. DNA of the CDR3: TGTGCCAGCAGCCAAGAACCCCTTGGGGAGGCTAATGAAAAACTGTTTTTT.

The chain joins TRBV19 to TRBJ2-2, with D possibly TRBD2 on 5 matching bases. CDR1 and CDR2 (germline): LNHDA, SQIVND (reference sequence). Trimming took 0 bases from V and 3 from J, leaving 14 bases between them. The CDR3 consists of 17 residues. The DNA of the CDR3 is TGTGCCAGTAGTATAGACGGACGCCTGAGGGACACCGGGGAGCTGTTTTTT. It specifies CASSIDGRLRDTGELFF.

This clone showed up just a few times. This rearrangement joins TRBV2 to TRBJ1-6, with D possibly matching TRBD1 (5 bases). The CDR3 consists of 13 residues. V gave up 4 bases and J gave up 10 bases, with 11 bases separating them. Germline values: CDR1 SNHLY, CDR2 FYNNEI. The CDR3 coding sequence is TGTGCCAGCAGTGGGCAGGGTTCGTCACCCCTCCACTTT. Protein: CASSGQGSSPLHF. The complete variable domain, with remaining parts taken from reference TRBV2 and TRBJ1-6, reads EPEVTQTPSHQVTQMGQEVILRCVPISNHLYFYWYRQILGQKVEFLVSFYNNEISEKSEIFDDQFSVERPDGSNFTLKIRSTKLEDSAMYFCASSGQGSSPLHFGNGTRLTVT.

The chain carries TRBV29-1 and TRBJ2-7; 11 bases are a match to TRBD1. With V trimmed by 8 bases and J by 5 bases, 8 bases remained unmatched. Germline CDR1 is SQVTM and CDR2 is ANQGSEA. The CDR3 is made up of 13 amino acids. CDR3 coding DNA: TGCAGCACCCGAGGACAGGGGGCCCACGAGCAGTACTTC. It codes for CSTRGQGAHEQYF.

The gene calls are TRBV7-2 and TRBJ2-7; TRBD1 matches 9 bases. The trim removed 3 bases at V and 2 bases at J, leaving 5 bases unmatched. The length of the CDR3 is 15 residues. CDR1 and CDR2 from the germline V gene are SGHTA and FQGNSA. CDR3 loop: CASSFATGGPYEQYF. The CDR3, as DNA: TGTGCCAGCAGCTTCGCGACAGGGGGGCCCTACGAGCAGTACTTC.

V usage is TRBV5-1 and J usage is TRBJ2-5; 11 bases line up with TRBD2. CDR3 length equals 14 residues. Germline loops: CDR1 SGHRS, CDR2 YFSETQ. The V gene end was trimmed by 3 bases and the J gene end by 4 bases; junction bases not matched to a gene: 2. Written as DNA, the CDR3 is TGCGCCAGCAGCTCGGGACTAGCGGCAGAGACCCAGTACTTC. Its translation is CASSSGLAAETQYF.

CDR3 DNA: TGTGCCAGCAGCTTGCAGGGGGCGCATTCACCCCTCCACTTT. Amino acids: CASSLQGAHSPLHF. The chain carries TRBV5-4 and TRBJ1-6; 8 bases fit TRBD1. The germline V gene has CDR1 SGHNT and CDR2 YYREEE (reference sequence). The CDR3 spans 14 residues. The V and J ends lost 1 base and 8 bases, in that order; junction bases with no gene match: 2.

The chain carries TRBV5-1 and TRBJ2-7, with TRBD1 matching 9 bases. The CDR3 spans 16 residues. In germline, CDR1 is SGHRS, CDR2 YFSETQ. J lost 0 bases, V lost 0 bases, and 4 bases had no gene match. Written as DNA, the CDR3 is TGCGCCAGCAGCTTGGACGGACAGGGGAGCTCCTACGAGCAGTACTTC. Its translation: CASSLDGQGSSYEQYF.

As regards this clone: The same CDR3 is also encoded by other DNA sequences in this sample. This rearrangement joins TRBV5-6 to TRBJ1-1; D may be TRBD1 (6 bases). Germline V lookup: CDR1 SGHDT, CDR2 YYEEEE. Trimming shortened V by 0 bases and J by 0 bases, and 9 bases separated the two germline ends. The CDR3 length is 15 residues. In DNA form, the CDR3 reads TGTGCCAGCAGCTTGGTGGGGGGGCTGAACACTGAAGCTTTCTTT. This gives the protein CASSLVGGLNTEAFF.

This CDR3 reads CASSIGGGAETQYF. In DNA, the CDR3 is TGTGCCAGTAGTATTGGCGGGGGGGCGGAGACCCAGTACTTC. The chain links TRBV19 to TRBJ2-5; 9 bases map to TRBD2. The trim removed 3 bases at V and 5 bases at J, leaving 4 bases unmatched. The CDR3 has 14 amino acids. Germline assignment: CDR1 LNHDA and CDR2 SQIVND (reference sequence).

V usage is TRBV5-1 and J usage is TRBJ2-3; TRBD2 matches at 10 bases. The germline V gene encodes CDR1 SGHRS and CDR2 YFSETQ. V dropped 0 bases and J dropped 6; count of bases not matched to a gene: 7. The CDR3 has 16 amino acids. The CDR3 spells CASSLAAGGPGDTQYF. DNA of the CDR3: TGCGCCAGCAGCTTGGCAGCGGGAGGGCCCGGTGATACGCAGTATTTT.

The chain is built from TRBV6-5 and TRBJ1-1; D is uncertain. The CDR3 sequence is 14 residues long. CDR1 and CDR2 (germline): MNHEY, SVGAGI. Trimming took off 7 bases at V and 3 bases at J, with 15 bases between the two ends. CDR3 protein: CASKETSGYTEAFF. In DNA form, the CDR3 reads TGTGCCAGCAAAGAGACCTCGGGTTACACTGAAGCTTTCTTT.